A selection of T cell receptor beta chains follows, all from one sample in a study of blood T cell repertoires in COVID-19. The method was immunoSEQ multiplex PCR; TCRdb's version includes in-frame clones alone and lacks a portion of them. This sample yields about 220,000 clones, of which around 80% are seen a single time; roughly 5.3% belongs to the top ten. Material: peripheral blood. The receptors here all came from an older woman who had recovered from COVID-19. Both conserved end residues are part of each CDR3. The D gene is left open where the match is weak. Size is omitted from some rows. Given values are once, few, many or a class for expanded clones.

clone size,D gene,J gene,V gene,CDR3 protein,CDR3 DNA
once,TRBD1,TRBJ1-4,TRBV6-2/TRBV6-3,CASSLNHDRVRSNEKLFF,TGTGCCAGCAGTTTAAACCACGACAGGGTCCGGTCGAATGAAAAACTGTTTTTT
.,.,TRBJ1-6,TRBV5-4,CASSLDRINNSPLHF,TGTGCCAGCAGCTTGGACAGGATAAATAATTCACCCCTCCACTTT
.,.,TRBJ2-5,TRBV9,CASSSAGTRQETQYF,TGTGCCAGCAGCTCCGCCGGGACTCGCCAAGAGACCCAGTACTTC
few,TRBD1,TRBJ1-5,TRBV27,CASSDTGTDSNQPQHF,TGTGCCAGCAGTGACACGGGGACAGATAGCAATCAGCCCCAGCATTTT
.,TRBD2,TRBJ2-2,TRBV7-9,CASSLRGLAVTGELFF,TGTGCCAGCAGCTTGAGGGGACTAGCGGTTACCGGGGAGCTGTTTTTT
.,.,TRBJ1-2,TRBV5-1,CASSLTQGNYGYTF,TGCGCCAGCAGCTTGACACAGGGAAACTATGGCTACACCTTC
.,TRBD2,TRBJ2-7,TRBV30,CAGGGYEQYF,TGTGCCGGCGGGGGTTACGAGCAGTACTTC
once,.,TRBJ1-6,TRBV3-1/TRBV3-2,CASKPGGNSPLHF,TGTGCCAGTAAGCCGGGGGGGAATTCACCCCTCCACTTT
.,TRBD1,TRBJ1-1,TRBV30,CAWAGGRNTEAFF,TGTGCCTGGGCAGGGGGTCGAAACACTGAAGCTTTCTTT
.,.,TRBJ1-2,TRBV21-1,CASSPQGWTGGFSYGYTF,TGTGCCAGCAGCCCGCAGGGGTGGACAGGGGGATTCAGCTATGGCTACACCTTC
.,TRBD1,TRBJ1-4,TRBV5-1,CASSLTGTVPNEKLFF,TGCGCCAGCAGCTTAACCGGGACAGTTCCTAATGAAAAACTGTTTTTT
.,.,TRBJ1-2,TRBV11-2,CASSLVGANYGYTF,TGTGCCAGCAGCTTAGTGGGAGCTAACTATGGCTACACCTTC
.,.,TRBJ2-3,TRBV3-1/TRBV3-2,CASSQGSNTDTQYF,TGTGCCAGCAGCCAAGGTAGCAACACAGATACGCAGTATTTT
.,.,TRBJ1-2,TRBV10-3,CAISEAKHLVGYTF,TGTGCCATCAGTGAGGCCAAACACCTGGTGGGCTACACCTTC
.,.,TRBJ1-1,TRBV10-3,CAIRRTGMNTEAFF,TGTGCCATCAGAAGGACGGGGATGAACACTGAAGCTTTCTTT
.,TRBD1,TRBJ2-5,TRBV29-1,CSVSGQGAPTQYF,TGCAGCGTTTCGGGACAGGGGGCCCCAACCCAGTACTTC
.,.,TRBJ2-5,TRBV5-1,CASSLVEGGETQYF,TGCGCCAGCAGCTTGGTAGAGGGGGGGGAGACCCAGTACTTC
.,TRBD1,TRBJ2-7,TRBV5-1,CASSLWGDRRTGTYEQYF,TGCGCCAGCAGCTTGTGGGGGGACCGAAGGACAGGGACTTACGAGCAGTACTTC
.,.,TRBJ1-2,TRBV9,CASSASTRVGRGGYTF,TGTGCCAGCAGCGCGTCTACGAGGGTGGGCAGAGGTGGCTACACCTTC
once,.,TRBJ2-1,TRBV20-1,CSASAGYNEQFF,TGCAGTGCTAGTGCGGGGTACAATGAGCAGTTCTTC
.,TRBD1,TRBJ1-1,TRBV9,CASSAGQGGRTEAFF,TGTGCCAGCAGCGCAGGACAGGGTGGTCGCACTGAAGCTTTCTTT
few,TRBD2,TRBJ2-2,TRBV4-3,CASSQSGLAGAYGNTGELFF,TGCGCCAGCAGCCAATCAGGACTAGCGGGGGCGTACGGTAACACCGGGGAGCTGTTTTTT
.,TRBD1,TRBJ2-5,TRBV19,CASSTVRDSQETQYF,TGTGCCAGTAGTACTGTCCGGGACAGTCAAGAGACCCAGTACTTC
.,TRBD1,TRBJ2-2,TRBV4-2,CASSQDAGQGNTGELFF,TGTGCCAGCAGCCAAGATGCGGGACAGGGAAACACCGGGGAGCTGTTTTTT
.,.,TRBJ1-2,TRBV11-2,CASSLGGVHYGYTF,TGTGCCAGCAGCTTAGGGGGGGTTCACTATGGCTACACCTTC
.,TRBD2,TRBJ2-7,TRBV11-1,CASSPPSGGLYEQYF,TGTGCCAGCAGCCCCCCTAGCGGGGGGCTCTACGAGCAGTACTTC
.,TRBD2,TRBJ2-7,TRBV9,CASSPRTSEYEQYF,TGTGCCAGCAGCCCCCGGACTAGCGAATACGAGCAGTACTTC
.,TRBD2,TRBJ2-2,TRBV7-6,CASSLAPRTSGGTGELFF,TGTGCCAGCAGCTTAGCGCCCCGGACTAGCGGAGGCACCGGGGAGCTGTTTTTT
.,TRBD1,TRBJ1-2,TRBV18,CASSPTGQDYGYTF,TGTGCCAGCTCACCGACCGGACAGGACTATGGCTACACCTTC
.,.,TRBJ2-3,TRBV5-1,CASSLGQSTDTQYF,TGCGCCAGCAGCTTGGGCCAGAGCACAGATACGCAGTATTTT
once,.,TRBJ2-3,TRBV9,CASSVDSSTDTQYF,TGTGCCAGCAGCGTCGACTCTAGCACAGATACGCAGTATTTT
.,TRBD2,TRBJ2-3,TRBV19,CASSDSRLAESTDTQYF,TGTGCCAGTAGTGACTCAAGACTAGCGGAAAGCACAGATACGCAGTATTTT
.,.,TRBJ2-5,TRBV18,CASSPGEETQYF,TGTGCCAGCTCTCCCGGTGAGGAGACCCAGTACTTC
.,.,TRBJ1-2,TRBV30,CAWSVFLGRGNYGYTF,TGTGCCTGGAGTGTATTTCTGGGTCGAGGGAACTATGGCTACACCTTC
.,.,TRBJ2-7,TRBV6-5,CASTTPPREQYF,TGTGCCAGCACCACCCCGCCGCGGGAGCAGTACTTC
.,TRBD1,TRBJ1-5,TRBV19,CASSRGRWPQHF,TGTGCCAGTAGCAGGGGGCGGTGGCCCCAGCATTTT
.,TRBD2,TRBJ2-1,TRBV7-3,CASSPHAGTTYNEQFF,TGTGCCAGCAGCCCCCATGCCGGGACTACTTACAATGAGCAGTTCTTC
.,TRBD2,TRBJ2-7,TRBV7-2,CASSPRLAGYNEQYF,TGTGCCAGCAGCCCCCGACTAGCGGGGTACAACGAGCAGTACTTC
.,.,TRBJ2-1,TRBV18,CASSPHPGDNEQFF,TGTGCCAGCTCACCTCATCCCGGGGACAATGAGCAGTTCTTC
once,TRBD1,TRBJ1-1,TRBV12-3/TRBV12-4,CASRGQGATEAFF,TGTGCCAGCAGAGGACAGGGGGCCACTGAAGCTTTCTTT
.,TRBD2,TRBJ2-7,TRBV6-5,CASRGGGGYSYEQYF,TGTGCCAGCAGGGGCGGCGGGGGGTACTCCTACGAGCAGTACTTC